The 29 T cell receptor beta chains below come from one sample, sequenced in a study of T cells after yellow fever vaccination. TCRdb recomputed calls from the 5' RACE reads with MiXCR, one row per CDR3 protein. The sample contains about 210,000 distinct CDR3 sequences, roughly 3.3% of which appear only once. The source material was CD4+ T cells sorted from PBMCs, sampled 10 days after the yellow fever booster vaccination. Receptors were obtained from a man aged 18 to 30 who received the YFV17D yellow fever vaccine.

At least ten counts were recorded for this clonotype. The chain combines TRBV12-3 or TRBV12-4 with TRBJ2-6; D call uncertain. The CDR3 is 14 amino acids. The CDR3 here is CASDGYSGANVLTF. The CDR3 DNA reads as TGTGCTAGTGATGGGTACTCTGGGGCCAACGTCCTGACTTTC.

This chain's CDR3 is CASSPQGYSTEAFF. The DNA for the CDR3 is TGTGCCAGCAGTCCACAGGGGTACAGCACTGAAGCTTTCTTT. The V call is TRBV6-6, the J call TRBJ1-1; 7 bases match TRBD1. Germline V gives CDR1 MNHNY, CDR2 SVGAGI (reference sequence). The CDR3 is made up of 14 amino acids. Trimming took 5 bases from V and 4 from J; bases not matched to a gene: 7.

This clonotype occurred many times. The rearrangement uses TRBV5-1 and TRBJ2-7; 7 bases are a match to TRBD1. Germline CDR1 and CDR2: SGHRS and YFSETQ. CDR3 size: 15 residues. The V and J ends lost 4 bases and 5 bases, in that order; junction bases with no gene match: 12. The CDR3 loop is CASSPPQGESDEQYV. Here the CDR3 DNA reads TGCGCCAGCAGCCCCCCCCAGGGGGAATCTGACGAGCAGTACGTC.

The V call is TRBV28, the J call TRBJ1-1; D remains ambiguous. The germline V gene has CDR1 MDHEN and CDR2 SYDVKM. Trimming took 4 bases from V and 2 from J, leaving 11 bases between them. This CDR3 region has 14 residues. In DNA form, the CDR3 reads TGTGCCAGCAGTTCCTTTGCCGCTAACACTGAAGCTTTCTTT. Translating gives CASSSFAANTEAFF. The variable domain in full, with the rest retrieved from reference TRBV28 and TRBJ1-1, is DVKVTQSSRYLVKRTGEKVFLECVQDMDHENMFWYRQDPGLGLRLIYFSYDVKMKEKGDIPEGYSVSREKKERFSLILESASTNQTSMYLCASSSFAANTEAFFGQGTRLTVV.

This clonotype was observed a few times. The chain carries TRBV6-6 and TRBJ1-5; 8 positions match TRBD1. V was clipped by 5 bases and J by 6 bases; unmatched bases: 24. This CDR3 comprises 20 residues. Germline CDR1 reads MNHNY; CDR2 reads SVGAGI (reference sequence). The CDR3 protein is CASSTGKGRIIPGGGQPQHF. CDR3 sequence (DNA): TGTGCCAGCAGTACTGGAAAAGGGAGGATTATTCCAGGGGGCGGTCAGCCCCAGCATTTT.

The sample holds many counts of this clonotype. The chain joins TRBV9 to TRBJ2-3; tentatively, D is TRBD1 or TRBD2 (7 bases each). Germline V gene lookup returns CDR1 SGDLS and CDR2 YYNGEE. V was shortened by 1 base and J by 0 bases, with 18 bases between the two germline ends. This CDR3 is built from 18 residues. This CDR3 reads CASSVLARGGTSTDTQYF. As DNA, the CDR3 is TGTGCCAGCAGCGTATTAGCCAGGGGGGGGACTAGCACAGATACGCAGTATTTT. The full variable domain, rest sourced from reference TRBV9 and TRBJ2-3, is DSGVTQTPKHLITATGQRVTLRCSPRSGDLSVYWYQQSLDQGLQFLIQYYNGEERAKGNILERFSAQQFPDLHSELNLSSLELGDSALYFCASSVLARGGTSTDTQYFGPGTRLTVL.

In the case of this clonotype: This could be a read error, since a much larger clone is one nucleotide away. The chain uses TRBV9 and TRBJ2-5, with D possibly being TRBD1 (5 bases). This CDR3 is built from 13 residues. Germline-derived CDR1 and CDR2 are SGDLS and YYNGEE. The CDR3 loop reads CSSSVGAVETQYF. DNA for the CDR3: TGTTCCAGCAGCGTAGGGGCCGTGGAGACCCAGTACTTC.

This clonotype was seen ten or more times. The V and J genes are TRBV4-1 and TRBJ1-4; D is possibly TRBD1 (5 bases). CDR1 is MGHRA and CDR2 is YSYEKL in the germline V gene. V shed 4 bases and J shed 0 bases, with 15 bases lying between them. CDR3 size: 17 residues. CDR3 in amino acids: CASSLRPGGATNEKLFF. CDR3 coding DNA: TGCGCCAGCAGCCTCCGGCCGGGGGGAGCAACTAATGAAAAACTGTTTTTT.

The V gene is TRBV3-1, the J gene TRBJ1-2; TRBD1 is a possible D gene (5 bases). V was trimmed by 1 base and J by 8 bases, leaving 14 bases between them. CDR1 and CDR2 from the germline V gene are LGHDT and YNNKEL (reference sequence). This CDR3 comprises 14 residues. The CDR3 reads CASSQVGSGQGYTF. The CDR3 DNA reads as TGTGCCAGCAGCCAAGTGGGGTCAGGGCAAGGCTACACCTTC.

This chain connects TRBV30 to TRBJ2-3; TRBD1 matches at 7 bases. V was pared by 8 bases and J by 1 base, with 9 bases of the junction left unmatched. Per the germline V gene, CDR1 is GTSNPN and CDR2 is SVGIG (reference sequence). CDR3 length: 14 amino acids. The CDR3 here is CAASTGKGTDTQYF. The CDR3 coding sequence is TGTGCCGCCTCGACAGGGAAGGGCACAGATACGCAGTATTTT.

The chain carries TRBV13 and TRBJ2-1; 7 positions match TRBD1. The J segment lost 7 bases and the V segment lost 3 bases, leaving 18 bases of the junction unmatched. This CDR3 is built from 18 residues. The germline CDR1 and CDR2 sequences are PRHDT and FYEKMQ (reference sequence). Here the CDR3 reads CASSFGSGGWPAHNEQFF. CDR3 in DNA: TGTGCCAGCAGCTTTGGTTCAGGGGGTTGGCCGGCTCATAATGAGCAGTTCTTC.

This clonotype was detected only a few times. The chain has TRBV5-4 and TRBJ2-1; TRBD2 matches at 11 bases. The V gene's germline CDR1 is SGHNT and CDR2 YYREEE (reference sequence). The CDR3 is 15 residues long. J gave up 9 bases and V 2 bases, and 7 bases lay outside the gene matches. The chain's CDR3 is CASSFLTSGGSEQFF. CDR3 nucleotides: TGTGCCAGCAGCTTTCTCACTAGCGGGGGTTCTGAGCAGTTCTTC.

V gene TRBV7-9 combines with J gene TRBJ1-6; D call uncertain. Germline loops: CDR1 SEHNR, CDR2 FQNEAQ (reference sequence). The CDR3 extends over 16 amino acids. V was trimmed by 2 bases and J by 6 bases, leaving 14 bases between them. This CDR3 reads CASSLLDRGVNSPLHF. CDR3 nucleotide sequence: TGTGCCAGCAGCTTACTGGACCGGGGAGTTAATTCACCCCTCCACTTT. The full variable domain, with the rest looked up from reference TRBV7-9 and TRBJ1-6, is DTGVSQNPRHKITKRGQNVTFRCDPISEHNRLYWYRQTLGQGPEFLTYFQNEAQLEKSRLLSDRFSAERPKGSFSTLEIQRTEQGDSAMYLCASSLLDRGVNSPLHFGNGTRLTVT.

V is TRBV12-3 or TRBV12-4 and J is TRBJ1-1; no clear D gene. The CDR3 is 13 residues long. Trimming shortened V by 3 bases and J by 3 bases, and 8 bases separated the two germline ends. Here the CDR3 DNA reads TGTGCCAGCAGTTTCCGACCGGACACTGAAGCTTTCTTT. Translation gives CASSFRPDTEAFF.

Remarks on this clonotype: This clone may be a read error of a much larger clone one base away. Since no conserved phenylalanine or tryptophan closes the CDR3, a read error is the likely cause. CDR3 loop: CASTPGPGPNQPQHS. The DNA of the CDR3 is TGCGCCAGCACCCCCGGACCGGGACCTAATCAGCCCCAGCATTCT. This rearrangement joins TRBV5-1 to TRBJ1-5; D perhaps matches TRBD1 (5 bases). The germline gives CDR1 SGHRS, CDR2 YFSETQ. The CDR3 is 15 amino acids. Trimming took off 6 bases at V and 4 bases at J, with 17 bases between the two ends.

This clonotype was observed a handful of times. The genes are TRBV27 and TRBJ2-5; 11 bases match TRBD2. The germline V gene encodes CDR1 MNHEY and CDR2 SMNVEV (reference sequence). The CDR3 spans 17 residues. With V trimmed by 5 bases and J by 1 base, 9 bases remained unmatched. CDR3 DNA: TGTGCCAGCAGTGGAGGACTGACTAGCGGGGTCCAAGAGACCCAGTACTTC. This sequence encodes CASSGGLTSGVQETQYF.

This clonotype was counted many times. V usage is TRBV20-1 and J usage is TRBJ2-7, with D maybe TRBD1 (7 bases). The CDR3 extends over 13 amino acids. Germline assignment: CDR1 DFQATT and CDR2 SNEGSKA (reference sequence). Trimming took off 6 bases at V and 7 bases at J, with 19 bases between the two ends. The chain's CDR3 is CSAPTVQGGEQYV. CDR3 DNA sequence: TGCAGTGCCCCCACGGTTCAGGGGGGTGAGCAGTACGTC.

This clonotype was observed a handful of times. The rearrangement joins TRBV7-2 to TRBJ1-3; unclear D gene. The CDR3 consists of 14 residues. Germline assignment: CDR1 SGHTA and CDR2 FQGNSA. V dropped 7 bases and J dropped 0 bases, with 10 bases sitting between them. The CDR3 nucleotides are TGTGCCAGCACCTCCTTTCACTCTGGAAACACCATATATTTT. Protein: CASTSFHSGNTIYF. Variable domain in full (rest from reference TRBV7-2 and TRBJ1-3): GAGVSQSPSNKVTEKGKDVELRCDPISGHTALYWYRQSLGQGLEFLIYFQGNSAPDKSGLPSDRFSAERTGGSVSTLTIQRTQQEDSAVYLCASTSFHSGNTIYFGEGSWLTVV.

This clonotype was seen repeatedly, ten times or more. CDR3: CASSFSPTDTQYF. DNA for the CDR3: TGCGCCAGCAGCTTTTCGCCCACAGATACGCAGTATTTT. The J gene is TRBJ2-3, the V gene TRBV5-1; no reliable D call. The CDR3 consists of 13 residues. Trimming removed 2 bases at V and 2 bases at J, with 6 bases between. Germline V gives CDR1 SGHRS, CDR2 YFSETQ.

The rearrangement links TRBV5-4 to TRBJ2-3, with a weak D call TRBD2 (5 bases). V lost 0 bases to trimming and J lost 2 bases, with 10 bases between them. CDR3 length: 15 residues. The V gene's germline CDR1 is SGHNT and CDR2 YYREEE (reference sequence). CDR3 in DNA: TGTGCCAGCAGCTTGGCATGGGAGACCACAGATACGCAGTATTTT. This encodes CASSLAWETTDTQYF.

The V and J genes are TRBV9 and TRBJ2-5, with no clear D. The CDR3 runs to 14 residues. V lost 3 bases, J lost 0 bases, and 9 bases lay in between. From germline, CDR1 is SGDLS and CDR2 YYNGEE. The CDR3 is CASSAMAYQETQYF. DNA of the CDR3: TGTGCCAGCAGCGCGATGGCATACCAAGAGACCCAGTACTTC. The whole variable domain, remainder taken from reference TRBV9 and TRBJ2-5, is DSGVTQTPKHLITATGQRVTLRCSPRSGDLSVYWYQQSLDQGLQFLIQYYNGEERAKGNILERFSAQQFPDLHSELNLSSLELGDSALYFCASSAMAYQETQYFGPGTRLLVL.

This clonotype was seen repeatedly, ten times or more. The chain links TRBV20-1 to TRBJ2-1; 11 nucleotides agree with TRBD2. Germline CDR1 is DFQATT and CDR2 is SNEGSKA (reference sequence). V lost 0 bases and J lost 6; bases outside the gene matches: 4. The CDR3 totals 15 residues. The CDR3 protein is CSARDRLAGTNEQFF. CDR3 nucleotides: TGCAGTGCTAGAGATAGACTAGCGGGGACCAATGAGCAGTTCTTC.

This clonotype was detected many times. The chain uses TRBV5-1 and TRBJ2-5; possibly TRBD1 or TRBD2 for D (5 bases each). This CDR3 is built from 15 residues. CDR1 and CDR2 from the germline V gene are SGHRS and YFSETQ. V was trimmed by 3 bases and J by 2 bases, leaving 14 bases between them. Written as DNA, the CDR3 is TGCGCCAGCAGCTCCGGGACCACCCTTCAAGAGACCCAGTACTTC. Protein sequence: CASSSGTTLQETQYF.

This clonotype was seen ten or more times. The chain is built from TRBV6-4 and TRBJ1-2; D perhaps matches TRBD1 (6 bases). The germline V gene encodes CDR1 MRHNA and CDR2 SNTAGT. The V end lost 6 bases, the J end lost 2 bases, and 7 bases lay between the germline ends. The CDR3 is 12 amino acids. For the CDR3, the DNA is TGTGCCAGCAGGGACAGAAACTATGGCTACACCTTC. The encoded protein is CASRDRNYGYTF.

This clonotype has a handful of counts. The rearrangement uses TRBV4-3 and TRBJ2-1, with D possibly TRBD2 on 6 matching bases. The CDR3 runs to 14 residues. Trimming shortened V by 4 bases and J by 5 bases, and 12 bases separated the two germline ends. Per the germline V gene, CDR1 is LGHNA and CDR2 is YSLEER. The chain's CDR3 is CASSRARGNNEQFF. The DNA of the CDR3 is TGCGCCAGCAGCCGGGCACGGGGGAACAATGAGCAGTTCTTC.

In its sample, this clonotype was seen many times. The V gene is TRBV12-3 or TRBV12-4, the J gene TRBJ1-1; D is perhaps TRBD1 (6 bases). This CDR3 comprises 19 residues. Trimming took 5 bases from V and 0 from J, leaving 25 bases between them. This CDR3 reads CASSPLDDRIHMMNTEAFF. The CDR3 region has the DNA TGTGCCAGCAGTCCACTCGATGACAGGATCCATATGATGAACACTGAAGCTTTCTTT.

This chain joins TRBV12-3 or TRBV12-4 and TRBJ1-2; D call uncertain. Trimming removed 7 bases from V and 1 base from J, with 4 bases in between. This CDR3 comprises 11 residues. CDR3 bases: TGTGCCAGCACTGATAACTATGGCTACACCTTC. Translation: CASTDNYGYTF.

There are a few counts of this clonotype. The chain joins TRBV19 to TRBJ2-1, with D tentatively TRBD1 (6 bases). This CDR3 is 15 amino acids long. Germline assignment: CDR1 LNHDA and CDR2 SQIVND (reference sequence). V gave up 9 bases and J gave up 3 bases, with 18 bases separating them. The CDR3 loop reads CASGTRTASYNEQFF. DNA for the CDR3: TGTGCCAGCGGTACCAGGACAGCCAGCTACAATGAGCAGTTCTTC.

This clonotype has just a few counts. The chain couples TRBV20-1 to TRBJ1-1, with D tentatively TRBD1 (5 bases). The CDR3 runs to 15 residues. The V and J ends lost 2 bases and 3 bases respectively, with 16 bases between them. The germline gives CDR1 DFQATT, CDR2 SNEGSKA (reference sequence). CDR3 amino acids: CSARPGRAGDTEAFF. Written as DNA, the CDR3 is TGCAGTGCTAGACCCGGCAGGGCCGGGGACACTGAAGCTTTCTTT.